The present T cell receptor (beta chain) was sequenced within a study of blood T cell repertoires in COVID-19. At the level of the study: The cDNA or gDNA used as material had been derived from T cells, B-cell-depleted T cells, or PBMCs.

The germline CDR1 and CDR2 sequences are MDHEN and SYDVKM. V gave up 6 bases and J gave up 2 bases, with 17 bases separating them. This CDR3 has 16 amino acids. TCRdb keeps only in-frame clones here, not all; method: immunoSEQ multiplex PCR. In the table there are approximately 260,000 clones, 83% of which are singletons. The specimen was peripheral blood. The receptor comes from a man in his 60s who had recovered from COVID-19. The V and J genes are TRBV28 and TRBJ1-5, with D tentatively TRBD1 (5 bases). The CDR3 protein is CASRSPRGGGNQPQHF. Here the CDR3 DNA reads TGTGCCAGCAGATCACCACGGGGCGGGGGCAATCAGCCCCAGCATTTT.